This T cell receptor beta chain was sequenced for a study of cytomegalovirus exposure and HLA in healthy donors. Study findings and constraints: An Asian-associated ancestry cluster reportedly showed fewer N-insertions than the roughly 670-donor mean in a later analysis. In a later analysis, TCR beta V- and J-gene trimming was associated with a missense DCLRE1C variant.

V lost 5 bases to trimming and J lost 6 bases, with 19 bases between them. The CDR3 contains 15 residues. CDR1 is LNHDA and CDR2 is SQIVND in the germline V gene (reference sequence). With regard to this clone: Its specificity is not known.

PCR was performed using 60 Vbeta and 13 Jbeta primers. Assay: immunoSEQ multiplex PCR; the TCRdb copy retains only in-frame clones and omits some. The data show around 100,000 clones, 79% seen once. The chain is built from TRBV19 and TRBJ1-1; TRBD1 is a possible D gene (6 bases). Sequencing used PBMCs. The sequence came from a woman aged 40-49 years in good health and CMV-seronegative. CDR3 sequence: CASSLQGPGYAEAFF. The CDR3 DNA reads TGTGCCAGTAGTCTACAGGGCCCGGGGTACGCTGAAGCTTTCTTT.